This T cell receptor beta chain was observed in a study of blood T cell repertoires in COVID-19. Whole-study context: Samples of COVID-19 (acute and convalescent) were obtained from the United States, Italy and Spain. PBMCs, B-cell-depleted T cells, or T cells were the source of the cDNA or gDNA that made up the material.

Germline CDR1 reads SNHLY; CDR2 reads FYNNEI. The ends were cut back, 2 bases at V and 5 bases at J, with 6 bases in the middle. The CDR3 is 12 residues long. As processed by the authors: Cell counts per sample came from amplifying reference gene primers. Sequencing used immunoSEQ multiplex PCR; TCRdb keeps in-frame clones, though not all of them. That table is the source of V, J and clone size, and D and trimming were worked out from the DNA. The table shows about 180,000 clones, with about 86% occurring only once. This sequence was found in a man in his 70s with active or convalescent COVID-19. Sequenced sample: peripheral blood. The V and J genes are TRBV2 and TRBJ1-2; D is undetermined. CDR3 region: CASSEWQYGYTF. The CDR3 DNA sequence: TGTGCCAGCAGTGAATGGCAGTATGGCTACACCTTC.